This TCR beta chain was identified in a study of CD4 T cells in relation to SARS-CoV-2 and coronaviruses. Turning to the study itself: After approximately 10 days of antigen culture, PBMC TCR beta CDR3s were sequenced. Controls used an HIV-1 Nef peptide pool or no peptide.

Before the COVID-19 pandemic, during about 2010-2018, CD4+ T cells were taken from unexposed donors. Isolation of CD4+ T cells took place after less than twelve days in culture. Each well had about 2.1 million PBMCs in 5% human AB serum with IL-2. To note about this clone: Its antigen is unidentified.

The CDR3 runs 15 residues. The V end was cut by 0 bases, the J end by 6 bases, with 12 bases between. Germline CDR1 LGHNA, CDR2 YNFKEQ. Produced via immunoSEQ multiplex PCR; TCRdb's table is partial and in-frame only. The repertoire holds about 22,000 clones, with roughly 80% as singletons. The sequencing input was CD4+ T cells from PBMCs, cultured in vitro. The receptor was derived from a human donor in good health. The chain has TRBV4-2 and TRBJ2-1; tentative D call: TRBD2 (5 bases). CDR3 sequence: CASSQDLRLSNEQFF. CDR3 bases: TGTGCCAGCAGCCAAGATCTGAGACTAAGCAATGAGCAGTTCTTC.